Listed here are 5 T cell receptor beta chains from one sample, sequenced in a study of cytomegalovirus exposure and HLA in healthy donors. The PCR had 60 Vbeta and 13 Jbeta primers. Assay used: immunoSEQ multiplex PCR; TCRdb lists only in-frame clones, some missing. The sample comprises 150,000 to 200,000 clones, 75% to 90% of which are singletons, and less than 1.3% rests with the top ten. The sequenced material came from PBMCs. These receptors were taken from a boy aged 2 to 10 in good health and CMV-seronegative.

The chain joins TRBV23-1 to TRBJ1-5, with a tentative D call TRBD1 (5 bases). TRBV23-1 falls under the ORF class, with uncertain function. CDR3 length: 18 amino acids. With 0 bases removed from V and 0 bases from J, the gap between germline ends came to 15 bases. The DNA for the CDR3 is TGCGCCAGCAGTCAATCGAATAGCGGGGGTCTTAGCAATCAGCCCCAGCATTTT. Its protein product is CASSQSNSGGLSNQPQHF.

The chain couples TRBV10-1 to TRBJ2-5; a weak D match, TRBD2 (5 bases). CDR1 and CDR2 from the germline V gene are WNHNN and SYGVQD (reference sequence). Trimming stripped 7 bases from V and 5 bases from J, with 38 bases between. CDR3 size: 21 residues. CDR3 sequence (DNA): TGCGCCAGCACCCGTCCGGTATACTTTCGGGGAGATTCTTTTCTGTATGAGACCCAGTACTTC. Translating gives CASTRPVYFRGDSFLYETQYF.

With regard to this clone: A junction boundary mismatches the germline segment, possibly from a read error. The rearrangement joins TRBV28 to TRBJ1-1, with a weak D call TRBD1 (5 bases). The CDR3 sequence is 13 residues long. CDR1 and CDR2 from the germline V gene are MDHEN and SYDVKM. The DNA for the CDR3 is TGTGCCAGCATTTCACGACAGAACTCTGAAGCTTTCTTT. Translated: CASISRQNSEAFF.

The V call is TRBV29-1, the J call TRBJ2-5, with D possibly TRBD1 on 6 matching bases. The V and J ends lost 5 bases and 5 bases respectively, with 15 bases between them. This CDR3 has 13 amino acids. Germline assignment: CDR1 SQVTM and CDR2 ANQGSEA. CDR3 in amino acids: CSVSGVLSETQYF. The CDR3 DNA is TGCAGCGTTTCAGGGGTTCTGAGTGAGACCCAGTACTTC.

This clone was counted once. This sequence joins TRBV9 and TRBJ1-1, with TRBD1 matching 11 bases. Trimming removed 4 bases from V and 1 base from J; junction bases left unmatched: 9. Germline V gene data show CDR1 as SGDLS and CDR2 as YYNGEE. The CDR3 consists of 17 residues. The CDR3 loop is CASSLITGQGANTEAFF. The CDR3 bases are TGTGCCAGCAGCCTAATAACTGGACAGGGGGCGAACACTGAAGCTTTCTTT.